The T cell receptor (beta chain) under discussion was sequenced for a study of CD8 T cells in ankylosing spondylitis. Study-wide results and caveats: Roughly eight highly homologous variants made up a TCR beta motif that seemed to typify ankylosing spondylitis blood.

Notes on this clonotype: Its matching antigen is unknown.

TCR beta libraries were made by quantitative 5'-RACE with molecular barcodes. Each CDR3 protein gets one entry after TCRdb re-called the 5' RACE reads with MiXCR. This table has around 220,000 distinct CDR3 sequences, approximately 20% appearing once. There are 14 residues in the CDR3. Trimming cost V 8 bases and J 0 bases; bases outside gene matches: 3. Germline CDR1 LNHDA, CDR2 SQIVND (reference sequence). Sequenced input: blood, either unsorted or a sorted T cell fraction (not recorded which). The receptor comes from a male donor with ankylosing spondylitis. The rearrangement joins TRBV19 to TRBJ2-7; 11 bases are a match to TRBD1. The CDR3 DNA follows: TGTGCCAGTGGACAGGGGGCGAGCTCCTACGAGCAGTACTTC. Its translation: CASGQGASSYEQYF.